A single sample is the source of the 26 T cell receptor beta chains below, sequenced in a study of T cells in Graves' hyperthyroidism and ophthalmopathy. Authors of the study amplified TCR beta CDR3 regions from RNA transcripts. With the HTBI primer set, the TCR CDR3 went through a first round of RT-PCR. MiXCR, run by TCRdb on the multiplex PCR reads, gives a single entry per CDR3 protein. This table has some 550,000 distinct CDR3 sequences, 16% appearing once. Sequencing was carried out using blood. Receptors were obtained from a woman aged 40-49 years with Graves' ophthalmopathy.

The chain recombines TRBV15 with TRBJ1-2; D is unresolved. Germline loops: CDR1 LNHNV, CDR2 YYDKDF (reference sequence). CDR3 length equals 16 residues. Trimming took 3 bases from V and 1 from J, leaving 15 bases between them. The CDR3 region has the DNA TGTGCCACCAGCAGTCGGGGTCAAGAATTTAACTATGGCTACACCTTC. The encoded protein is CATSSRGQEFNYGYTF. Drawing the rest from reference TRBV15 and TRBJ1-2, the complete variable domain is DAMVIQNPRYQVTQFGKPVTLSCSQTLNHNVMYWYQQKSSQAPKLLFHYYDKDFNNEADTPDNFQSRRPNTSFCFLDIRSPGLGDTAMYLCATSSRGQEFNYGYTFGSGTRLTVV.

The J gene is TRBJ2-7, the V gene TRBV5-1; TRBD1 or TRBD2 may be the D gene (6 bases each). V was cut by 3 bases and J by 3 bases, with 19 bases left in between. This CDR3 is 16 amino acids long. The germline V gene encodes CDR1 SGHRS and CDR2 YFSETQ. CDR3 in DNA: TGCGCCAGCAGCTCTCAAGGGGGGCGAGGGGACTACGAGCAGTACTTC. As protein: CASSSQGGRGDYEQYF.

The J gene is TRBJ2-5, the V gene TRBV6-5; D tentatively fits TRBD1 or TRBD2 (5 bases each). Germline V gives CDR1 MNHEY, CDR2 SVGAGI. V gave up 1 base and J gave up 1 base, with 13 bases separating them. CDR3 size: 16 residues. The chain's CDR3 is CASSYYARDRQETQYF. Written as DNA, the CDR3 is TGTGCCAGCAGTTACTATGCCCGGGACCGCCAAGAGACCCAGTACTTC.

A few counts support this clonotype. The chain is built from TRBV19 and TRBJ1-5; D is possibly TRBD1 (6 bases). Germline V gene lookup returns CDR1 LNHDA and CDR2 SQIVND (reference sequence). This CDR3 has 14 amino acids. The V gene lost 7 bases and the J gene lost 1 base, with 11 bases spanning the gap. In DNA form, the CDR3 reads TGTGCCAGTATCCGGGACACAAGCAATCAGCCCCAGCATTTT. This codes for CASIRDTSNQPQHF.

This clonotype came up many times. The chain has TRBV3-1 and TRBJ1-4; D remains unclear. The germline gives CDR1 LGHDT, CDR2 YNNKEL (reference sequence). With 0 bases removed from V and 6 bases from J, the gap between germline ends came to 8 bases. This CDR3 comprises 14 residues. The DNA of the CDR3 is TGTGCCAGCAGCCAAGATCGTGCTGATGAAAAACTGTTTTTT. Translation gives CASSQDRADEKLFF.

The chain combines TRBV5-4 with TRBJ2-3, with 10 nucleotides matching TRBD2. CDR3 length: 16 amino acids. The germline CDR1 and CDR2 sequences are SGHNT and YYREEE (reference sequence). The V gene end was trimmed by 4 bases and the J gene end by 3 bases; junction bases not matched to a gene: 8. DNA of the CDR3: TGTGCCAGCAGCACGATGGGACTAGCGTTAACAGATACGCAGTATTTT. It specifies CASSTMGLALTDTQYF. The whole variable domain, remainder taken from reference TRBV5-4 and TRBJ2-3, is ETGVTQSPTHLIKTRGQQVTLRCSSQSGHNTVSWYQQALGQGPQFIFQYYREEENGRGNFPPRFSGLQFPNYSSELNVNALELDDSALYLCASSTMGLALTDTQYFGPGTRLTVL.

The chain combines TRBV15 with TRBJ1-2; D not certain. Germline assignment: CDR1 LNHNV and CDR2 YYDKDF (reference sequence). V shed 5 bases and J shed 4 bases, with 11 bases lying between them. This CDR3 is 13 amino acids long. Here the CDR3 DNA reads TGTGCCACCAGCGTTGGTTCGGTCTATGGCTACACCTTC. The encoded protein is CATSVGSVYGYTF.

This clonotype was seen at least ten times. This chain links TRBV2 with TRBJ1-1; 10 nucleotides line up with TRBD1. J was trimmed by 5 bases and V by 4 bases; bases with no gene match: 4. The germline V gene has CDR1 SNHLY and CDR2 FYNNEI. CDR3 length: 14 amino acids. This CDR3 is CASSGQGARTEAFF. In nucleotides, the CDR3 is TGTGCCAGCAGTGGACAGGGGGCGCGGACTGAAGCTTTCTTT.

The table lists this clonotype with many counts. The CDR3 sequence: CASSEGQGRNTGELFF. The CDR3 nucleotides read TGTGCCAGCTCGGAGGGACAGGGACGGAACACCGGGGAGCTGTTTTTT. This chain joins TRBV18 and TRBJ2-2; 9 bases align to TRBD1. The V and J ends lost 6 bases and 1 base, in that order; junction bases with no gene match: 6. The V gene's germline CDR1 is KGHSH and CDR2 LQKENI. This CDR3 has 16 amino acids.

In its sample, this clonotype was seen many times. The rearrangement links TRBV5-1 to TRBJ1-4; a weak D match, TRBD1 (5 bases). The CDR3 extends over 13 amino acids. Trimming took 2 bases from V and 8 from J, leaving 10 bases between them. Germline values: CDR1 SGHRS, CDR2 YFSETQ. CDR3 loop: CASSFSAGEKLFF. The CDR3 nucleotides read TGCGCCAGCAGCTTTTCAGCAGGGGAAAAACTGTTTTTT.

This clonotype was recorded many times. The CDR3 loop is CASSLLAGIGQFF. CDR3 sequence (DNA): TGTGCCAGCAGCTTACTAGCGGGAATAGGGCAGTTCTTC. This chain links TRBV7-3 with TRBJ2-1, with 9 bases aligning to TRBD2. The CDR3 sequence is 13 residues long. The germline V gene has CDR1 SGHTA and CDR2 FQGTGA. Trimming removed 2 bases from V and 12 bases from J; junction bases left unmatched: 5. Variable domain in full (rest from reference TRBV7-3 and TRBJ2-1): GAGVSQTPSNKVTEKGKYVELRCDPISGHTALYWYRQSLGQGPEFLIYFQGTGAADDSGLPNDRFFAVRPEGSVSTLKIQRTERGDSAVYLCASSLLAGIGQFFGPGTRLTVL.

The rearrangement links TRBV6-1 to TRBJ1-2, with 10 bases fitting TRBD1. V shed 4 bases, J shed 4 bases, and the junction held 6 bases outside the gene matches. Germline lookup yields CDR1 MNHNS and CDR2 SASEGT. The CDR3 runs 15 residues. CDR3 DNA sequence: TGTGCCAGCAGTGGAGACAGGGGGCGCGGCTATGGCTACACCTTC. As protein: CASSGDRGRGYGYTF.

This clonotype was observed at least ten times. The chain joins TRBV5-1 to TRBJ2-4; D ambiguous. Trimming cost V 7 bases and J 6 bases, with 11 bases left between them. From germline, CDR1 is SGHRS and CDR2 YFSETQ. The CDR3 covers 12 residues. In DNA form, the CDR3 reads TGCGCCAGCCGAACAGAAGGAAACATTCAGTACTTC. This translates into CASRTEGNIQYF.

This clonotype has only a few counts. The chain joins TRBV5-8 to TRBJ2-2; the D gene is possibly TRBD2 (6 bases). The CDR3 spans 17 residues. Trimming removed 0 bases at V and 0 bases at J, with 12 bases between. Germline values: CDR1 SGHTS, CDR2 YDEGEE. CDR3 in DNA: TGTGCCAGCAGCTTGGTGAAACCGGGGGCGAACACCGGGGAGCTGTTTTTT. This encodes CASSLVKPGANTGELFF.

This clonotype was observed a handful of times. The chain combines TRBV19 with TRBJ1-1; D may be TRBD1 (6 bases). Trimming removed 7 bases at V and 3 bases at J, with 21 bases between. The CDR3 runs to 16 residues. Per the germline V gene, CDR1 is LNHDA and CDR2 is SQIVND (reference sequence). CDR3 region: CASMGGIGDADTEAFF. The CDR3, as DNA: TGTGCCAGTATGGGGGGCATAGGGGATGCCGACACTGAAGCTTTCTTT.

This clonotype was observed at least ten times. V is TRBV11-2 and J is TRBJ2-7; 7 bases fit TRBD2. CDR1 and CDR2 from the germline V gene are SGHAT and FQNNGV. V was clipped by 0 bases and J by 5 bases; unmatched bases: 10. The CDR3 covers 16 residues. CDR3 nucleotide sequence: TGTGCCAGCAGCTTAGATCGGGCGGGAGTCGACGACGAGCAGTACTTC. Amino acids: CASSLDRAGVDDEQYF.

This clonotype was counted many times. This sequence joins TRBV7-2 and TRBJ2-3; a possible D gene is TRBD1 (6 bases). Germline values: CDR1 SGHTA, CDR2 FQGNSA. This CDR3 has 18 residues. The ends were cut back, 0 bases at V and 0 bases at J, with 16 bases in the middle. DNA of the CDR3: TGTGCCAGCAGCTTAGCGCTGGGGGCCGGGGCAAGCACAGATACGCAGTATTTT. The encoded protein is CASSLALGAGASTDTQYF.

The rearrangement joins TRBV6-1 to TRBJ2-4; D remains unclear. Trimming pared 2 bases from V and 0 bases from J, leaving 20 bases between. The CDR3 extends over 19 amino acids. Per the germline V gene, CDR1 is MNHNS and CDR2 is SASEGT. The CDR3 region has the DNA TGTGCCAGCAGTGAATTCTTTACACCATCGCAAATAGCCAAAAACATTCAGTACTTC. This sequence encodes CASSEFFTPSQIAKNIQYF.

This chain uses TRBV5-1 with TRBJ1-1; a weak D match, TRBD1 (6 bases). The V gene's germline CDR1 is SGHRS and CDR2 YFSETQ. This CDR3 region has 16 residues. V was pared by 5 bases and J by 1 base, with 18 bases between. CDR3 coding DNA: TGCGCCAGCAGTCCCAGGGGAGTTGGACCGAACACTGAAGCTTTCTTT. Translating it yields CASSPRGVGPNTEAFF.

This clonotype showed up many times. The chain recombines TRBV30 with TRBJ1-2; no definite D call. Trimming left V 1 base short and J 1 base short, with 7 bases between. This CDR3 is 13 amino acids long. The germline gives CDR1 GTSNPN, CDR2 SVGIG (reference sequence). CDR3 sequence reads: CAWSGQVNYGYTF. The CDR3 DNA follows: TGTGCCTGGAGTGGGCAGGTTAACTATGGCTACACCTTC.

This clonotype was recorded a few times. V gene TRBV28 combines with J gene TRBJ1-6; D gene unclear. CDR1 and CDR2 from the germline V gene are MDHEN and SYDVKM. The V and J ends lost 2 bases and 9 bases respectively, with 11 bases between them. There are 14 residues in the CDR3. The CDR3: CASSLAGPLSPLHF. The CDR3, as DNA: TGTGCCAGCAGTTTAGCCGGGCCCCTTTCACCCCTCCACTTT.

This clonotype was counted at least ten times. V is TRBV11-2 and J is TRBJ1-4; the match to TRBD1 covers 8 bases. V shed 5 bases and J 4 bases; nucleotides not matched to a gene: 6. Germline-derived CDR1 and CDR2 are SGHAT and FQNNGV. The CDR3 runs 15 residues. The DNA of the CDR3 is TGTGCCAGCAGCCCCCGGGACAGGCGTAATGAAAAACTGTTTTTT. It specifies CASSPRDRRNEKLFF.

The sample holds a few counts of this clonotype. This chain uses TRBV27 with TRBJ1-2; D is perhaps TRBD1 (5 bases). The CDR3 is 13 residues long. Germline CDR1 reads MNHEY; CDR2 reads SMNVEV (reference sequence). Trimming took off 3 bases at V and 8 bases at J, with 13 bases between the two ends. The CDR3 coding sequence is TGTGCCAGCAGTTTGAAGGGGCTTCCGGGCTACACCTTC. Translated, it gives CASSLKGLPGYTF.

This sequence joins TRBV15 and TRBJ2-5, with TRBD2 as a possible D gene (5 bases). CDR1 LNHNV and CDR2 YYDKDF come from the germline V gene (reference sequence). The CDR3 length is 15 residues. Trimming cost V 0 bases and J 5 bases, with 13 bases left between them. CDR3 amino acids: CATSREPLRVETQYF. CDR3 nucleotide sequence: TGTGCCACCAGCAGAGAACCCCTGCGGGTTGAGACCCAGTACTTC.

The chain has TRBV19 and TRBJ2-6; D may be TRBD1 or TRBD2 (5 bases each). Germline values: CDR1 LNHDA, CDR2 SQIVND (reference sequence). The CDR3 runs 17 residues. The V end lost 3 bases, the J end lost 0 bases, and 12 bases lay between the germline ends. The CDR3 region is CASSIGARYSGANVLTF. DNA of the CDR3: TGTGCCAGTAGTATCGGGGCGCGCTACTCTGGGGCCAACGTCCTGACTTTC. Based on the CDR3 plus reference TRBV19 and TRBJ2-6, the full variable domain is DGGITQSPKYLFRKEGQNVTLSCEQNLNHDAMYWYRQDPGQGLRLIYYSQIVNDFQKGDIAEGYSVSREKKESFPLTVTSAQKNPTAFYLCASSIGARYSGANVLTFGAGSRLTVL.

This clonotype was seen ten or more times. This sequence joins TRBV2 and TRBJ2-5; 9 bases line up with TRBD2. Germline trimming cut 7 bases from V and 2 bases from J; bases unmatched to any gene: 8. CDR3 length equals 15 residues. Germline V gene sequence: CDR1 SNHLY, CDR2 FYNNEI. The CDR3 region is CASKALAGSQETQYF. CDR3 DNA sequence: TGTGCCAGCAAGGCGCTAGCGGGGTCTCAAGAGACCCAGTACTTC.